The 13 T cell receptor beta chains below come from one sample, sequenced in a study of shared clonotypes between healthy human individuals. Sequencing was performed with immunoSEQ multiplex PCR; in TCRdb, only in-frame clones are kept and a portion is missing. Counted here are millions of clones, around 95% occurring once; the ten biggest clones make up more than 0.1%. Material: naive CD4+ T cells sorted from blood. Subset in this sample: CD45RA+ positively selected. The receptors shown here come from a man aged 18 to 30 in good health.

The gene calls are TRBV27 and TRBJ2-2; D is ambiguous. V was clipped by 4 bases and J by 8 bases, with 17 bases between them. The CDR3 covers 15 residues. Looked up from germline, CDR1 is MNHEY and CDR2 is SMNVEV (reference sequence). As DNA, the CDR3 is TGTGCCAGCAGTTCGTCCCTTCAGTGGTCAGGGGAGCTGTTTTTT. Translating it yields CASSSSLQWSGELFF.

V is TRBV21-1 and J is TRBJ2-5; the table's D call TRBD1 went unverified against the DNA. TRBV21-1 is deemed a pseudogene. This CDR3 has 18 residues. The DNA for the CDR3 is TGTGCCAGCAGCAAATACGGCGGACATACCAGGGGACAAGAGACCCAGTACTTC. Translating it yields CASSKYGGHTRGQETQYF.

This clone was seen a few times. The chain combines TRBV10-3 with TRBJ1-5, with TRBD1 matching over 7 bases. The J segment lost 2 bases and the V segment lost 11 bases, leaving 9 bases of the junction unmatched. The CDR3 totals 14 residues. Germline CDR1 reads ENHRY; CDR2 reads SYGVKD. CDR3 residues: CASRGGQGNQPQHF. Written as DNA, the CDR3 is TGTGCCTCCAGAGGCGGACAGGGCAATCAGCCCCAGCATTTT.

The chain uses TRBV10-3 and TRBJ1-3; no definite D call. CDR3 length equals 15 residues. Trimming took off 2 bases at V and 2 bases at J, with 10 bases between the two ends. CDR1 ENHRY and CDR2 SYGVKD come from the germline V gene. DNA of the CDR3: TGTGCCATCAGTGAGCCCCTGGGCACTGGAAACACCATATATTTT. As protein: CAISEPLGTGNTIYF.

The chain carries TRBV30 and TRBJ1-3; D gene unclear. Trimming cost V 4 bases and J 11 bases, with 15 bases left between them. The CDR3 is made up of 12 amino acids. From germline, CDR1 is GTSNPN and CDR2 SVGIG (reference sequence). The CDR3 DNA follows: TGTGCCTGGACGCGCCCGAGGGAACCCATATATTTT. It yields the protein CAWTRPREPIYF. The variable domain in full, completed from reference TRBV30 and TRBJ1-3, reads SQTIHQWPATLVQPVGSPLSLECTVEGTSNPNLYWYRQAAGRGLQLLFYSVGIGQISSEVPQNLSASRPQDRQFILSSKKLLLSDSGFYLCAWTRPREPIYFGEGSWLTVV.

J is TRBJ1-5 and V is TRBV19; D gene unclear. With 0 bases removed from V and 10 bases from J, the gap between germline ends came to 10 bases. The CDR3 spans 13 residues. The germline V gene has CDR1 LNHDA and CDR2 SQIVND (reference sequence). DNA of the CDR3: TGTGCCAGTAGTATAGAGGCAGGAGGCCCCCAGCATTTT. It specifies CASSIEAGGPQHF.

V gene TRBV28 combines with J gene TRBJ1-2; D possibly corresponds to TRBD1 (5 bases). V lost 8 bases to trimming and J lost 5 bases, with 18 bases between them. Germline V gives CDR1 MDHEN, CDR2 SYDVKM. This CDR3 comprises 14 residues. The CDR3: CASGRAGKIYGYTF. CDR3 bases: TGTGCCAGCGGTCGGGCAGGGAAAATATATGGCTACACCTTC.

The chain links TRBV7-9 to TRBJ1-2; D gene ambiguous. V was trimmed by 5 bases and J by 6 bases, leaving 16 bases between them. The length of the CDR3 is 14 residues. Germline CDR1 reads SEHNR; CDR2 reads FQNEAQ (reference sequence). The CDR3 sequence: CASSPAKFDHGYTF. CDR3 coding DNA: TGTGCCAGCAGCCCCGCTAAATTCGATCATGGCTACACCTTC.

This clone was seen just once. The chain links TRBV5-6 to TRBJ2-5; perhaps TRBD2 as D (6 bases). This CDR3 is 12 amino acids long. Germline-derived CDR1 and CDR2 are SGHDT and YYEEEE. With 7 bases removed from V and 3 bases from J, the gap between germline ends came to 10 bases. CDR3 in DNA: TGTGCCAGCGGGCAGCGGGAAGAGACCCAGTACTTC. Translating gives CASGQREETQYF. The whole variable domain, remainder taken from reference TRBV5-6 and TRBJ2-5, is DAGVTQSPTHLIKTRGQQVTLRCSPKSGHDTVSWYQQALGQGPQFIFQYYEEEERQRGNFPDRFSGHQFPNYSSELNVNALLLGDSALYLCASGQREETQYFGPGTRLLVL.

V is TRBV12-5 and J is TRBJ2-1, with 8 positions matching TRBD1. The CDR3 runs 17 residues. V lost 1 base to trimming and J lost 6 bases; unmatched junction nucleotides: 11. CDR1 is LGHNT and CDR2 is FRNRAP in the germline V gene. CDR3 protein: CASGLGPGVQGANEQFF. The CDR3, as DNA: TGTGCTAGTGGTTTGGGCCCCGGGGTCCAGGGGGCCAATGAGCAGTTCTTC.

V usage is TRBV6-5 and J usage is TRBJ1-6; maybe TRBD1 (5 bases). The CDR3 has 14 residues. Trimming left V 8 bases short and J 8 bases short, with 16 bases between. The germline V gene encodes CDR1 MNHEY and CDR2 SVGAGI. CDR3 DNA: TGTGCCAGCCGCAGGAGCAGGGAGTATTCACCCCTCCACTTT. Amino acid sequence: CASRRSREYSPLHF.

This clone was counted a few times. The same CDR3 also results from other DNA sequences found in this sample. The CDR3 DNA reads as TGTGCCATCAGTGAGTCGTCGTTAGCCAAAAACATTCAGTACTTC. This encodes CAISESSLAKNIQYF. The chain recombines TRBV10-3 with TRBJ2-4; D call uncertain. CDR1 is ENHRY, CDR2 SYGVKD, per germline. This CDR3 is built from 15 residues. Deletions cut 0 bases from V and 0 bases from J, with 6 bases between.

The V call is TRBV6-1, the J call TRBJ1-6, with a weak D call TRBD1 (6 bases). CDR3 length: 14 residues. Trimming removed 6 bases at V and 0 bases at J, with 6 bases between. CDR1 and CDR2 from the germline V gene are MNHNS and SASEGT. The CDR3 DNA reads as TGTGCCAGCAGGGACAGCTCCTATAATTCACCCCTCCACTTT. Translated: CASRDSSYNSPLHF.